This record concerns one T cell receptor (beta chain) sequence. The sample belongs to a study of control samples from healthy donors and cancer patients. The protocol was immunoSEQ multiplex PCR, while the TCRdb copy is restricted to in-frame clones and leaves out a portion. The sample consists of about 180,000 clones, 90% of them appearing once. The V segment lost 1 base and the J segment 2 bases; nucleotides outside the gene matches: 1. The germline gives CDR1 GTSNPN, CDR2 SVGIG (reference sequence). The CDR3 contains 14 residues. The chain joins TRBV30 to TRBJ2-3, with TRBD2 identical over 9 bases. The receptor was derived from a woman in her forties or fifties in good health. Sequencing input: blood. CDR3 in amino acids: CAWSGTSVTDTQYF. The CDR3 region has the DNA TGTGCCTGGAGTGGGACTAGCGTCACAGATACGCAGTATTTT. Combining the CDR3 with reference TRBV30 and TRBJ2-3 gives the whole variable domain SQTIHQWPATLVQPVGSPLSLECTVEGTSNPNLYWYRQAAGRGLQLLFYSVGIGQISSEVPQNLSASRPQDRQFILSSKKLLLSDSGFYLCAWSGTSVTDTQYFGPGTRLTVL.